These T cell receptor beta chains were read from a single sample in a study of post-analysis software for immune sequencing data. TCRdb reanalysed the PCR reads using MiXCR and keeps one entry per CDR3 protein. The table shows about 460,000 distinct CDR3 sequences, with approximately 46% occurring only once. The sequencing input was blood. These receptors originate from a girl aged 5 to 17 with multiple sclerosis. Each CDR3 is given with its conserved first and last residue. D genes are given only for firm matches. Clone size is not always given. Where it is, it says once, few, many or a class for expanded clones.

D: .; J: TRBJ1-1; size: .; V: TRBV9; CDR3: CASSVGNGGTSEAFF; DNA: TGTGCCAGCAGCGTAGGGAATGGAGGGACTTCGGAAGCTTTCTTT
D: .; J: TRBJ1-6; size: few; V: TRBV6-5; CDR3: CASSLVFLPDSPLHF; DNA: TGTGCCAGCAGCCTCGTGTTCCTGCCGGATTCACCCCTCCACTTT
D: TRBD2; J: TRBJ2-7; size: .; V: TRBV6-2/TRBV6-3; CDR3: CASRVGSGSYEQYF; DNA: TGTGCCAGCAGAGTAGGGAGCGGGAGTTACGAGCAGTACTTC
D: .; J: TRBJ2-7; size: few; V: TRBV7-9; CDR3: CASAIGQSYEQYF; DNA: TGTGCCAGCGCAATAGGACAGAGCTACGAGCAGTACTTC
D: TRBD1; J: TRBJ1-5; size: .; V: TRBV20-1; CDR3: CSAGTAPYSNQPQHF; DNA: TGCAGTGCTGGGACAGCTCCATATAGCAATCAGCCCCAGCATTTT
D: .; J: TRBJ2-7; size: many; V: TRBV27; CDR3: CASSRTAYEQYF; DNA: TGTGCCAGCAGTCGGACAGCCTACGAGCAGTACTTC
D: .; J: TRBJ2-5; size: .; V: TRBV4-2; CDR3: CASSPETRKETQYF; DNA: TGTGCCAGCAGCCCTGAGACTCGTAAAGAGACCCAGTACTTC
D: .; J: TRBJ2-1; size: .; V: TRBV5-1; CDR3: CASSLGGFSVYNEQFF; DNA: TGCGCCAGCAGCCTAGGGGGATTCAGTGTTTACAATGAGCAGTTCTTC
D: .; J: TRBJ1-2; size: .; V: TRBV6-1; CDR3: CASSETGPFGYTF; DNA: TGTGCCAGCAGTGAGACAGGACCCTTTGGCTACACCTTC
D: .; J: TRBJ2-1; size: few; V: TRBV27; CDR3: CASSLSHPYNEQFF; DNA: TGTGCCAGCAGTTTAAGCCACCCCTACAATGAGCAGTTCTTC
D: .; J: TRBJ2-6; size: few; V: TRBV7-3; CDR3: CASSLSGAGANVLTF; DNA: TGTGCCAGCAGCTTATCCGGGGCTGGGGCCAACGTCCTGACTTTC
D: TRBD2; J: TRBJ2-5; size: few; V: TRBV20-1; CDR3: CSARALGSLAGGLDKQGETQYF; DNA: TGCAGTGCTAGAGCACTGGGATCCCTAGCGGGAGGGCTCGATAAACAAGGAGAGACTCAGTACTTC
D: .; J: TRBJ2-7; size: .; V: TRBV20-1; CDR3: CGYSDGFSYEQYF; DNA: TGCGGCTACTCAGACGGGTTCTCCTACGAGCAGTACTTC
D: TRBD2; J: TRBJ2-1; size: .; V: TRBV28; CDR3: CASSLRSGNSYNEQFF; DNA: TGTGCCAGCAGTTTACGGAGCGGGAACTCCTACAATGAGCAGTTCTTC
D: TRBD1; J: TRBJ2-5; size: .; V: TRBV24-1; CDR3: CATSDGTGEETQYF; DNA: TGTGCCACCAGTGATGGGACAGGGGAAGAGACCCAGTACTTC
D: TRBD2; J: TRBJ2-1; size: few; V: TRBV20-1; CDR3: CSAETGTSAYNEQFF; DNA: TGCAGTGCGGAAACCGGGACTAGTGCCTACAATGAGCAGTTCTTC
D: .; J: TRBJ2-1; size: .; V: TRBV12-3/TRBV12-4; CDR3: CASSRDDPTNEQFF; DNA: TGTGCCAGCAGCCGGGACGATCCTACAAATGAGCAGTTCTTC
D: .; J: TRBJ1-1; size: .; V: TRBV15; CDR3: CATQDGTNTEAFF; DNA: TGTGCCACGCAGGACGGAACGAACACTGAAGCTTTCTTT
D: .; J: TRBJ2-1; size: .; V: TRBV12-3/TRBV12-4; CDR3: CASSLLPGFYNEQFF; DNA: TGTGCCAGCAGTTTACTACCAGGGTTCTACAATGAGCAGTTCTTC
D: TRBD1; J: TRBJ1-2; size: .; V: TRBV24-1; CDR3: CATSGEQGHHYGYTF; DNA: TGTGCCACCAGTGGTGAACAGGGGCATCACTATGGCTACACCTTC
D: TRBD2; J: TRBJ2-1; size: few; V: TRBV6-2/TRBV6-3; CDR3: CASSYLNQAVLAGNNEQFF; DNA: TGTGCCAGCAGTTACCTCAATCAGGCGGTCCTAGCGGGAAACAATGAGCAGTTCTTC
D: .; J: TRBJ1-1; size: .; V: TRBV5-1; CDR3: CASSLGTGTNTEAFF; DNA: TGCGCCAGCAGCTTGGGAACCGGGACCAACACTGAAGCTTTCTTT
D: TRBD2; J: TRBJ2-7; size: .; V: TRBV27; CDR3: CASSNRLADGGYEQYF; DNA: TGTGCCAGCAGTAACCGTCTAGCGGACGGAGGGTACGAGCAGTACTTC
D: .; J: TRBJ1-2; size: few; V: TRBV20-1; CDR3: CSATIENYGYTF; DNA: TGCAGTGCTACTATAGAAAACTATGGCTACACCTTC
D: .; J: TRBJ2-7; size: .; V: TRBV4-1; CDR3: CASSHTRGTYEQYF; DNA: TGCGCCAGCAGCCACACAAGGGGAACTTACGAGCAGTACTTC
D: .; J: TRBJ2-4; size: .; V: TRBV4-2; CDR3: CASSQDIGALNIQYF; DNA: TGTGCCAGCAGCCAAGATATAGGGGCTCTGAACATTCAGTACTTC
D: .; J: TRBJ2-7; size: few; V: TRBV29-1; CDR3: CSVEGTLDSPPYEQYF; DNA: TGCAGCGTTGAGGGGACTCTGGACAGCCCGCCCTACGAGCAGTACTTC
D: .; J: TRBJ1-5; size: few; V: TRBV9; CDR3: CASSVGPNSNQPQHF; DNA: TGTGCCAGCAGCGTAGGGCCGAACAGCAATCAGCCCCAGCATTTT
D: TRBD1; J: TRBJ2-7; size: few; V: TRBV10-3; CDR3: CAISESVDRAYEQYF; DNA: TGTGCCATCAGTGAGTCGGTGGACAGGGCTTACGAGCAGTACTTC
D: TRBD2; J: TRBJ2-7; size: .; V: TRBV20-1; CDR3: CSARDTGKASGSYEQYF; DNA: TGCAGTGCTAGAGATACTGGGAAAGCTAGCGGGTCCTACGAGCAGTACTTC
D: .; J: TRBJ2-7; size: .; V: TRBV4-2; CDR3: CASSPRGGFAYEQYF; DNA: TGTGCCAGCTCCCCCCGGGGCGGATTCGCCTACGAGCAGTACTTC
D: .; J: TRBJ2-3; size: .; V: TRBV5-1; CDR3: CASSPGIDTQYF; DNA: TGCGCCAGCAGCCCCGGCATTGATACGCAGTATTTT
D: .; J: TRBJ2-7; size: few; V: TRBV7-2; CDR3: CASSPDPGPSREQYF; DNA: TGTGCCAGCAGCCCAGACCCAGGGCCCTCACGAGAGCAGTACTTC
D: TRBD2; J: TRBJ2-7; size: .; V: TRBV12-3/TRBV12-4; CDR3: CASSLCPPGTRCLYEQYF; DNA: TGTGCCAGCAGTTTATGTCCCCCCGGGACTAGGTGTTTGTACGAGCAGTACTTC
D: TRBD1; J: TRBJ2-1; size: .; V: TRBV3-1; CDR3: CASSRSPGTASHGDQFF; DNA: TGTGCCAGCAGCCGATCACCCGGGACAGCCTCTCACGGTGACCAGTTCTTC
D: .; J: TRBJ2-7; size: .; V: TRBV20-1; CDR3: CSARQIVFDSYEQYF; DNA: TGCAGTGCTAGACAGATAGTTTTCGACTCCTACGAGCAGTACTTC
D: .; J: TRBJ2-7; size: .; V: TRBV6-5; CDR3: CASSYTFGQLYEQYF; DNA: TGTGCCAGCAGTTACACCTTTGGACAACTCTACGAGCAGTACTTC
D: .; J: TRBJ2-3; size: .; V: TRBV7-3; CDR3: CASSATSGTITDTQYF; DNA: TGTGCCAGCAGCGCCACCTCCGGGACCATCACAGATACGCAGTATTTT
D: TRBD2; J: TRBJ2-1; size: .; V: TRBV20-1; CDR3: CSASENSGKRFF; DNA: TGCAGTGCTAGCGAGAATAGCGGGAAGAGGTTCTTC
D: TRBD1; J: TRBJ2-7; size: .; V: TRBV20-1; CDR3: CSARGGRTGANEQYF; DNA: TGCAGTGCTAGAGGGGGACGGACAGGGGCCAACGAGCAGTACTTC
D: .; J: TRBJ2-7; size: .; V: TRBV6-5; CDR3: CASRYRTALIYEQYF; DNA: TGTGCCAGCAGGTACCGGACAGCATTGATCTACGAGCAGTACTTC
D: .; J: TRBJ2-4; size: .; V: TRBV11-2; CDR3: CASSLGTLSYPAKNIQYF; DNA: TGTGCCAGCAGCTTAGGGACTTTGAGCTACCCGGCCAAAAACATTCAGTACTTC
D: TRBD2; J: TRBJ2-5; size: few; V: TRBV7-9; CDR3: CASSQLAGVSETQYF; DNA: TGTGCCAGCAGTCAACTAGCGGGAGTTAGTGAGACCCAGTACTTC
D: TRBD1; J: TRBJ2-1; size: .; V: TRBV7-3; CDR3: CASSLDRASDNEQFF; DNA: TGTGCCAGCAGCCTCGACAGGGCCTCTGACAATGAGCAGTTCTTC
D: .; J: TRBJ1-2; size: .; V: TRBV6-2/TRBV6-3; CDR3: CASSYSSGAANYGYTF; DNA: TGTGCCAGCAGTTACTCATCCGGGGCCGCCAACTATGGCTACACCTTC
D: .; J: TRBJ2-3; size: .; V: TRBV7-9; CDR3: CASIDIGAAESLNTQYF; DNA: TGTGCCAGCATCGATATTGGGGCGGCGGAAAGCTTAAATACGCAGTATTTT
D: .; J: TRBJ2-7; size: .; V: TRBV20-1; CDR3: CSASSGGTIYESSYEQYF; DNA: TGCAGTGCTAGTTCGGGCGGAACTATTTATGAAAGCTCCTACGAGCAGTACTTC